This T cell receptor beta chain was obtained from a study of T-cell memory formation after mild COVID-19 (dated by TCRdb to the early 2020s). Turning to the overall study: TCR sequence clusters from the two donors were found to be largely donor specific. The cohort comprised two young, previously healthy adult volunteers, one female and one male. In two donors, T-cell clones that expanded and contracted after mild COVID-19 were followed by sequencing TCRalpha and TCRbeta repertoires longitudinally. Points the paper makes about the study in general: Clones that contracted from day 15 to 85 showed balanced CD4/CD8 phenotypes, whereas a second wave of clones that expanded from day 15 to 37 leaned towards CD4+. The second-wave clones that peaked on day 37 were not confirmed to be SARS-CoV-2 specific. Contracting CD4+ clones turned up mainly in the CM and EM memory subsets, whereas EMRA was where CD8+ clones were enriched. The detection of some responding clones in pre-infection memory suggests that pre-existing cross-reactive memory T cells joined the SARS-CoV-2 response. Only a couple of mild cases were covered in the study, and larger cohorts including severe cases with pre-infection samples were considered necessary.

Sequenced on an Illumina NovaSeq 6000. Using 5'RACE with constant-segment primers, TCRalpha and TCRbeta cDNA libraries were constructed, with sample barcodes and unique molecular identifiers added in the process. RNA was extracted from every sample with Trizol reagent. Libraries were amplified in two PCR steps, with a second sample barcode and Illumina TruSeq adapters added in the second step. Sequencing of the libraries was done on an Illumina NovaSeq, producing 2 x 150 bp paired-end reads. In the paper's pipeline: The reads were demultiplexed and collapsed into UMI-guided consensus sequences using migec v1.2.7. With mixcr v2.1.11, UMI consensuses were aligned to TRA and TRB V and J templates and assembled into clonotypes. A clonotype was counted as expanded or contracted only when both edgeR and NoisET called the clonotype significant, with the noise models trained on biological replicates. For edgeR calls, a false discovery rate-adjusted p below 0.01 and a log2 fold-change threshold of 1 were applied. As an exploratory analysis of dynamics, PCA with hierarchical clustering was applied to max-normalized trajectories of the 1000 most abundant clonotypes. Separately sequenced CD4+ and CD8+ repertoires were used to assign the CD4 or CD8 phenotype of responding clones. TCRdb took the public reads, trimmed them with fastp at Q25, ran MiXCR for clone calling and kept in-frame beta chains. Rows matching on CDR3 protein sequence are summarized as one entry with the most common DNA and genes. These V and J calls originate from TCRdb's pipeline instead of the authors' own analysis. This sample comprises approximately 260,000 distinct CDR3 sequences, over 15% of them detected only once. About 3.5% of the sample is in the top ten clones.

Trimming takes 3 bases off V and 8 bases off J; junction bases not matched to a gene: 7. Reading from cysteine to phenylalanine, the CDR3 counts 14 amino acids. Only the CDR3 DNA stays, 42 bases, in frame from base 1. This clonotype has only a few counts. What antigen it recognizes has not been identified. No base quality values were provided; no much bigger clone lies one nucleotide off. Ficoll-Paque density gradient centrifugation was the method used to isolate PBMCs. Sequencing was done on a sample of PBMCs or a T cell subset sorted from them (not recorded which). The chain was built from TRBV12-3 or TRBV12-4 and TRBJ2-3; 8 central bases correspond to TRBD2. This receptor was taken from a man between 18 and 35 years old who had mild COVID-19 (a few samples of this study predate the infection). The sample titles of this study are shuffled in the database, so cell type and time point are left out; the donor was told from shared clones. The CDR3 protein: CASSFGGVPGTQYF. The bases are TGTGCCAGCAGTTTCGGGGGGGTTCCCGGTACGCAGTATTTT.